One and the same sample provided the 6 T cell receptor beta chains below, sequenced in a study of radiation and T cells in renal cell carcinoma. Clones were sequenced by immunoSEQ multiplex PCR, and TCRdb holds only the in-frame ones, with some missing. The sample records 100,000 to 150,000 clones, roughly four fifths being singletons. This sample's time point: baseline pretreatment blood. This sample's treatment: 15 Gy SBRT to primary tumor, nephrectomy 4 weeks later. The source material was blood, sampled from a patient whose treatment included radiotherapy and nephrectomy. The source of these receptors is a woman aged 55-69 years with renal cell carcinoma.

V is TRBV28 and J is TRBJ1-6; TRBD1 is a possible D gene (6 bases). The V and J ends lost 7 bases and 12 bases respectively, with 22 bases between them. Germline assignment: CDR1 MDHEN and CDR2 SYDVKM. This CDR3 is built from 15 residues. CDR3 DNA: TGTGCCAGCATCGCCCGCGCGGGGGGGCTGGGACCCCTCCACTTT. Amino acids: CASIARAGGLGPLHF.

This clone has more than one count but fewer than ten. This rearrangement joins TRBV5-4 to TRBJ1-2, with D tentatively TRBD1 (5 bases). The CDR3 runs 15 residues. Germline CDR1 and CDR2: SGHNT and YYREEE (reference sequence). V was pared by 4 bases and J by 1 base, with 14 bases between. CDR3 coding DNA: TGTGCCAGCAGCCCCGATTGGGGGGGTAACTATGGCTACACCTTC. It translates to CASSPDWGGNYGYTF.

V and J are TRBV19 and TRBJ2-7; 13 bases are a match to TRBD2. Trimming took 9 bases from V and 5 from J; bases not matched to a gene: 10. Germline V gene sequence: CDR1 LNHDA, CDR2 SQIVND (reference sequence). The CDR3 runs to 15 residues. CDR3 in DNA: TGTGCCAGCCAGGTACGGACTAGCGGGAGCGACGAGCAGTACTTC. This gives the protein CASQVRTSGSDEQYF.

Here the CDR3 reads CATSRGQITNQPQHF. Written as DNA, the CDR3 is TGTGCCACCAGCAGAGGACAGATCACCAATCAGCCCCAGCATTTT. The chain couples TRBV15 to TRBJ1-5; D might be TRBD1 (5 bases). Trimming removed 1 base from V and 3 bases from J, with 10 bases in between. The CDR3 has 15 amino acids. CDR1 LNHNV and CDR2 YYDKDF come from the germline V gene (reference sequence).

The rearrangement uses TRBV10-3 and TRBJ1-1; D unresolved. The CDR3 loop spans 14 amino acids. Germline V gene lookup returns CDR1 ENHRY and CDR2 SYGVKD. V lost 3 bases and J 2 bases, leaving 10 bases between the germline ends. The CDR3 DNA reads TGTGCCATCAGTGATCTCACGGGTAACACTGAAGCTTTCTTT. Translation: CAISDLTGNTEAFF.

Points on this clone: Other DNA sequences within the sample encode an identical CDR3. The CDR3 is CASSRDQETQYF. CDR3 sequence (DNA): TGTGCCAGCAGCCGCGACCAAGAGACCCAGTACTTC. The chain carries TRBV7-8 and TRBJ2-5, with D uncertain. Trimming cost V 5 bases and J 0 bases, with 4 bases left between them. From germline, CDR1 is SGHVS and CDR2 FQNEAQ. The CDR3 loop spans 12 amino acids.